Presented here are 23 T cell receptor beta chains from one specimen sequenced in a study of metastatic and nonmetastatic thyroid tumors. No treatment had been given to any patient before thyroid surgery. TCRdb reprocessed the PCR reads using MiXCR. The repertoire holds a few thousand clones, with over 25% as singletons. Sequencing used adjacent normal tissue. The receptors come from a female donor with papillary thyroid cancer or a benign thyroid nodule (not recorded which). Some clones in this sample may be carry-over from other donors' samples.

By sample fraction, this clone is medium-sized. The chain carries TRBV7-3 and TRBJ1-1; 9 bases line up with TRBD1. J was trimmed by 7 bases and V by 4 bases; bases with no gene match: 7. The germline gives CDR1 SGHTA, CDR2 FQGTGA. The CDR3 is 14 amino acids. CDR3 DNA: TGTGCCAGCAGCTCCGACAGGGGGGCTGGTGAAGCTTTCTTT. Protein product: CASSSDRGAGEAFF.

This sequence joins TRBV5-1 and TRBJ2-1; TRBD2 matches at 9 bases. CDR1 SGHRS and CDR2 YFSETQ come from the germline V gene. V shed 1 base and J 4 bases; nucleotides not matched to a gene: 6. CDR3 length: 16 residues. CDR3 region: CASSLTGAGGYNEQFF. The CDR3 nucleotides are TGCGCCAGCAGCTTGACAGGGGCGGGAGGGTACAATGAGCAGTTCTTC.

This clone was picked up many times. This may arise from a read error, as a much more abundant clone is one base away. V usage is TRBV30 and J usage is TRBJ2-2; no firm D call. V was pared by 8 bases and J by 7 bases, with 17 bases between. The germline V gene has CDR1 GTSNPN and CDR2 SVGIG (reference sequence). This CDR3 region has 13 residues. As DNA, the CDR3 is TGTGCCCGGAACAAGGGATCCCACGGGGAGCTGTTTTTT. It yields the protein CARNKGSHGELFF.

This rearrangement joins TRBV19 to TRBJ2-1, with 8 bases lining up with TRBD2. The CDR3 loop spans 14 amino acids. V shed 5 bases, J shed 10 bases, and the junction held 10 bases outside the gene matches. Germline V gives CDR1 LNHDA, CDR2 SQIVND (reference sequence). The CDR3 reads CASSGRAGVSEQFF. The CDR3 bases are TGTGCCAGTAGTGGTCGAGCGGGAGTAAGCGAGCAGTTCTTC. Full variable domain (rest looked up from reference TRBV19 and TRBJ2-1): DGGITQSPKYLFRKEGQNVTLSCEQNLNHDAMYWYRQDPGQGLRLIYYSQIVNDFQKGDIAEGYSVSREKKESFPLTVTSAQKNPTAFYLCASSGRAGVSEQFFGPGTRLTVL.

V gene TRBV27 combines with J gene TRBJ2-7; the D is unclear. This CDR3 is 14 amino acids long. Germline assignment: CDR1 MNHEY and CDR2 SMNVEV (reference sequence). Trimming took off 6 bases at V and 0 bases at J, with 12 bases between the two ends. CDR3 bases: TGTGCCAGCAGCCGTTGTAGCCGCTCCTACGAGCAGTACTTC. This sequence encodes CASSRCSRSYEQYF.

The chain joins TRBV6-4 to TRBJ2-2; TRBD1 matches at 8 bases. Germline V CDR1 and CDR2: MRHNA, SNTAGT. With V trimmed by 7 bases and J by 2 bases, 3 bases remained unmatched. This CDR3 is built from 14 residues. The DNA for the CDR3 is TGTGCCAGCACGACAGGGGATAACACCGGGGAGCTGTTTTTT. This codes for CASTTGDNTGELFF.

V gene TRBV7-9 combines with J gene TRBJ1-5; 8 nucleotides line up with TRBD1. Losses at the gene ends were 3 bases for V and 5 bases for J; bases not matched to a gene: 3. Germline V gene lookup returns CDR1 SEHNR and CDR2 FQNEAQ (reference sequence). The CDR3 loop spans 14 amino acids. CDR3: CASSFPGGDQPQHF. DNA of the CDR3: TGTGCCAGCAGCTTCCCAGGGGGCGATCAGCCCCAGCATTTT. Variable domain in full (rest from reference TRBV7-9 and TRBJ1-5): DTGVSQNPRHKITKRGQNVTFRCDPISEHNRLYWYRQTLGQGPEFLTYFQNEAQLEKSRLLSDRFSAERPKGSFSTLEIQRTEQGDSAMYLCASSFPGGDQPQHFGDGTRLSIL.

The table lists this clone with many counts. The chain couples TRBV12-3 or TRBV12-4 to TRBJ2-5; D unclear. The V and J ends lost 3 bases and 4 bases respectively, with 3 bases between them. CDR3 length: 11 amino acids. The CDR3 loop reads CASSFAETQYF. CDR3 bases: TGTGCCAGCAGTTTCGCAGAGACCCAGTACTTC.

V is TRBV2 and J is TRBJ2-5, with no clear D. Germline CDR1 SNHLY, CDR2 FYNNEI. V lost 7 bases to trimming and J lost 0 bases, with 9 bases between them. CDR3 length equals 13 residues. The chain's CDR3 is CASTEINQETQYF. The CDR3 DNA reads TGTGCCAGCACGGAAATCAACCAAGAGACCCAGTACTTC.

The chain couples TRBV11-3 to TRBJ1-6; no reliable D call. This CDR3 contains 13 residues. Germline lookup yields CDR1 SGHNT and CDR2 YENEEA. With 0 bases removed from V and 10 bases from J, the gap between germline ends came to 7 bases. CDR3 coding DNA: TGTGCCAGCAGCTTAGATCGTGACTCACCCCTCCACTTT. This encodes CASSLDRDSPLHF.

The chain is built from TRBV12-3 or TRBV12-4 and TRBJ2-1; maybe TRBD1 (5 bases). V was trimmed by 5 bases and J by 6 bases, leaving 20 bases between them. There are 16 residues in the CDR3. CDR3: CASSTRSGAVLNEQFF. As DNA, the CDR3 is TGTGCCAGCAGTACCCGGAGTGGGGCCGTCCTCAATGAGCAGTTCTTC.

This chain uses TRBV28 with TRBJ1-5; maybe TRBD1 (5 bases). V gave up 1 base and J gave up 9 bases, with 16 bases separating them. The CDR3 extends over 15 amino acids. Germline CDR1 is MDHEN and CDR2 is SYDVKM. CDR3 region: CASSLLGPSLGPQHF. CDR3 sequence (DNA): TGTGCCAGCAGTTTATTGGGGCCTAGTCTAGGGCCCCAGCATTTT.

This clone appeared once. This chain uses TRBV19 with TRBJ2-1, with 7 bases aligning to TRBD1. J was trimmed by 12 bases and V by 5 bases; bases with no gene match: 16. The germline CDR1 and CDR2 sequences are LNHDA and SQIVND (reference sequence). This CDR3 spans 15 amino acids. The CDR3 DNA is TGTGCCAGTAGTGAACAGGGGACGTTTGCGGTTGTGCAGTTCTTC. Translating it yields CASSEQGTFAVVQFF.

This clone showed up many times. The same CDR3 arises from other DNA sequences in this sample as well. The genes are TRBV27 and TRBJ2-3, with D perhaps matching TRBD2 (5 bases). The length of the CDR3 is 15 residues. Trimming pared 5 bases from V and 0 bases from J, leaving 12 bases between. Germline CDR1 is MNHEY and CDR2 is SMNVEV (reference sequence). The CDR3 spells CASSGGGSSTDTQYF. The CDR3, as DNA: TGTGCCAGCAGTGGAGGCGGATCTAGCACAGATACGCAGTATTTT.

This clone has just a few counts. This chain uses TRBV19 with TRBJ2-1; D call uncertain. The CDR3 runs to 14 residues. Germline CDR1 and CDR2: LNHDA and SQIVND (reference sequence). V was pared by 3 bases and J by 7 bases, with 13 bases between. The CDR3 DNA follows: TGTGCCAGTAGTATTCGGGCTGGATCAAATGAGCAGTTCTTC. It is translated as CASSIRAGSNEQFF.

The chain couples TRBV7-3 to TRBJ2-2; the D is unclear. Trimming took off 1 base at V and 1 base at J, with 10 bases between the two ends. Germline V CDR1 and CDR2: SGHTA, FQGTGA. The CDR3 length is 16 residues. The DNA of the CDR3 is TGTGCCAGCAGCTTAAATCACGGCAGGAACACCGGGGAGCTGTTTTTT. It specifies CASSLNHGRNTGELFF. Variable domain in full (rest from reference TRBV7-3 and TRBJ2-2): GAGVSQTPSNKVTEKGKYVELRCDPISGHTALYWYRQSLGQGPEFLIYFQGTGAADDSGLPNDRFFAVRPEGSVSTLKIQRTERGDSAVYLCASSLNHGRNTGELFFGEGSRLTVL.

By share, this clone counts as medium-sized (0.01 to 0.1%). The rearrangement joins TRBV10-1 to TRBJ1-1; D perhaps matches TRBD1 (5 bases). Per germline, CDR1 WNHNN and CDR2 SYGVQD (reference sequence). There are 12 residues in the CDR3. V dropped 4 bases and J dropped 6 bases, with 9 bases sitting between them. The CDR3 DNA is TGCGCCAGCAGTGCAGGGTTCCCTGAAGCTTTCTTT. Translation: CASSAGFPEAFF.

As regards this clone: A read error may produce the germline difference seen at one junction end. J is TRBJ1-6 and V is TRBV19; D is possibly TRBD1 (5 bases). The CDR3 spans 15 residues. CDR1 is LNHDA, CDR2 SQIVND, per germline (reference sequence). This CDR3 reads CASSRGGVMDSPLHF. The CDR3 DNA sequence: TGTGCCAGTAGTAGGGGAGGGGTGATGGATTCACCCCTACACTTT.

This clone was picked up a small number of times. This chain uses TRBV12-3 or TRBV12-4 with TRBJ2-1; D is unresolved. The ends were cut back, 4 bases at V and 4 bases at J, with 11 bases in the middle. This CDR3 contains 14 residues. CDR3 bases: TGTGCCAGCAGTTCCGTCACGCGTTACAATGAGCAGTTCTTC. Protein product: CASSSVTRYNEQFF.

This clone is termed medium-sized. V usage is TRBV7-8 and J usage is TRBJ1-1, with D tentatively TRBD1 (6 bases). CDR1 and CDR2 from the germline V gene are SGHVS and FQNEAQ. Trimming pared 5 bases from V and 3 bases from J, leaving 19 bases between. This CDR3 contains 16 residues. For the CDR3, the DNA is TGTGCCAGCAGCCGATTTCTCAGGGGTGAGGACACTGAAGCTTTCTTT. Protein: CASSRFLRGEDTEAFF.

The chain recombines TRBV20-1 with TRBJ2-3; TRBD2 agrees at 7 bases. Germline values: CDR1 DFQATT, CDR2 SNEGSKA (reference sequence). CDR3 length: 16 amino acids. J gave up 5 bases and V 4 bases, and 15 bases lay outside the gene matches. CDR3 loop: CSANSLGLAEEDTQYF. DNA of the CDR3: TGCAGTGCTAATAGCCTGGGGCTAGCGGAAGAAGATACGCAGTATTTT.

The table lists this clone with many counts. Possible read error: a much larger clone is one base away. The CDR3: CSASKGSSNEKLLF. Written as DNA, the CDR3 is TGCAGTGCTAGTAAAGGGTCTTCTAATGAAAAACTGCTTTTT. V gene TRBV20-1 combines with J gene TRBJ1-4; D gene unclear. There are 14 residues in the CDR3. The germline CDR1 and CDR2 sequences are DFQATT and SNEGSKA (reference sequence).

This clone is categorized as medium-sized (0.01 to 0.1%). The chain recombines TRBV6-5 with TRBJ1-2; D may be TRBD1 (5 bases). Germline CDR1 MNHEY, CDR2 SVGAGI. The CDR3 is 13 residues long. V was cut by 2 bases and J by 6 bases, with 10 bases left in between. CDR3 amino acids: CASSYGGENGYTF. The CDR3, as DNA: TGTGCCAGCAGTTACGGGGGTGAAAATGGCTACACCTTC.